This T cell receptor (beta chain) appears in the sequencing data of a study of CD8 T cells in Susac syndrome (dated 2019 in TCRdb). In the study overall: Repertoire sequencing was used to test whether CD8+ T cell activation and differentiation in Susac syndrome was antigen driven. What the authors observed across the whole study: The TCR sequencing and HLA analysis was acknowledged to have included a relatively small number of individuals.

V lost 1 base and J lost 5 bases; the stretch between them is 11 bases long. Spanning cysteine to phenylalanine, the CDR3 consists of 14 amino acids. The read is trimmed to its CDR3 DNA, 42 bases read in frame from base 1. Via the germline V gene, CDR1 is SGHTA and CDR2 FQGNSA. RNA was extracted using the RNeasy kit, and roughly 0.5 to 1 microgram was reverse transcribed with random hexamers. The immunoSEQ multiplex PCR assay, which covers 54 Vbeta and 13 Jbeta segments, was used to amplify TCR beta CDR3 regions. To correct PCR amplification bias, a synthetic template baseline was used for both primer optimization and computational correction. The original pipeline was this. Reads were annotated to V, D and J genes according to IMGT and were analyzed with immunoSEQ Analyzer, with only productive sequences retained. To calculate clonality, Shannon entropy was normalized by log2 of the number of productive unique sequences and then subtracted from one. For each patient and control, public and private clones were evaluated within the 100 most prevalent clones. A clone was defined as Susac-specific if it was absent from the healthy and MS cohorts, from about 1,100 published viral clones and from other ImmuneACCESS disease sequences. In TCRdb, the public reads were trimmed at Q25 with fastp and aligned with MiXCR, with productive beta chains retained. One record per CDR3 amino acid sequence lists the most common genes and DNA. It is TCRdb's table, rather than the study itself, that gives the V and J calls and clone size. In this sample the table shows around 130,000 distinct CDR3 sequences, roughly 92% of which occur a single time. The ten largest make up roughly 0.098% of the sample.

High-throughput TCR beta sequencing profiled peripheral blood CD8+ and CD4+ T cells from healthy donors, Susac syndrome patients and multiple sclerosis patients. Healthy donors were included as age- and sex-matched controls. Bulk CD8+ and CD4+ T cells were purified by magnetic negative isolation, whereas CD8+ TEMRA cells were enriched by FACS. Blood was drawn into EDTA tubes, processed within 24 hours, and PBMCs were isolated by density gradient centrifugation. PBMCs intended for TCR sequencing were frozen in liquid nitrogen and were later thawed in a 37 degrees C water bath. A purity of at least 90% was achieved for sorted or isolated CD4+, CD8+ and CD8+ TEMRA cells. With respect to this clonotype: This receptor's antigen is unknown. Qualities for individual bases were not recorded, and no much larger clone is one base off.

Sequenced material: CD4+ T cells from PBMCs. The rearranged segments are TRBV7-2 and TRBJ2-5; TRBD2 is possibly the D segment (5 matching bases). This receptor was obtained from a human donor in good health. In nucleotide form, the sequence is TGTGCCAGCAGCTTAGATCCGGGGATCGAGACCCAGTACTTC. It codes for CASSLDPGIETQYF.